Included here is one TCR beta chain sequence, with context. What it binds is not known. With 3 bases removed from V and 5 bases from J, the gap between germline ends came to 14 bases. CDR1 and CDR2 (germline): PRHDT, FYEKMQ (reference sequence). The CDR3 spans 15 residues. CD45RO-negative, CCR7-selected cells formed the naive CD8 fraction, which excluded terminally differentiated effector memory CD45RA+ cells. This sample is drawn from a study of shared clonotypes between healthy human individuals. Study summary: For every donor, three CD4 naive, three CD4 memory, two CD8 naive and one CD8 memory plates were used.

The run depth of the assay was deep. The repertoire was sequenced with immunoSEQ multiplex PCR; TCRdb's copy has only in-frame clones and lacks some. The sample has 600,000 or so clones, approximately 95% seen once. Study-wide results and limits: Clonotypes shared by all four sorted-subset donors had higher generation probabilities than non-shared clonotypes.

Sequencing input: naive CD8+ T cells sorted from blood. This TCR was sampled from a woman in her 30s in good health. This chain links TRBV13 with TRBJ1-5; no firm D call. CDR3 sequence (DNA): TGTGCCAGCAGCTTGGCAGGCGCTGGGGATCAGCCCCAGCATTTT. Its protein product is CASSLAGAGDQPQHF.